A single sample gave rise to the 27 T cell receptor beta chains below, sequenced in a study of cytotoxic CD8 clonotypes in ibrutinib-treated CLL. The protocol was immunoSEQ multiplex PCR, while the TCRdb copy is restricted to in-frame clones and leaves out a portion. The repertoire includes about 300,000 clones, around 76% of them detected once, and 5.6% sits in the top ten. Sample: PBMCs, taken at disease progression, from a patient treated with ibrutinib. The receptors were sampled from a human donor with chronic lymphocytic leukemia.

The J gene is TRBJ2-1, the V gene TRBV7-6, with 8 bases matching TRBD1. The V gene's germline CDR1 is SGHVS and CDR2 FNYEAQ. The CDR3 totals 11 residues. The J segment lost 15 bases and the V segment lost 5 bases, leaving 6 bases of the junction unmatched. CDR3 residues: CASSPRDRMFF. CDR3 DNA sequence: TGTGCCAGCAGCCCCCGGGACAGGATGTTCTTC. Based on the CDR3 plus reference TRBV7-6 and TRBJ2-1, the full variable domain is GAGVSQSPRYKVTKRGQDVALRCDPISGHVSLYWYRQALGQGPEFLTYFNYEAQQDKSGLPNDRFSAERPEGSISTLTIQRTEQRDSAMYRCASSPRDRMFFGPGTRLTVL.

This rearrangement joins TRBV11-1 to TRBJ1-1; perhaps TRBD1 as D (6 bases). This CDR3 region has 15 residues. The V and J ends lost 3 bases and 5 bases respectively, with 16 bases between them. The germline CDR1 and CDR2 sequences are SGHAT and FQDESV (reference sequence). The CDR3 DNA reads as TGTGCCAGCAGCTTTAGAAGAACAGGGAGGACTGAAGCTTTCTTT. This gives the protein CASSFRRTGRTEAFF.

The chain couples TRBV19 to TRBJ1-2, with D maybe TRBD1 (5 bases). The CDR3 is 12 amino acids. Per the germline V gene, CDR1 is LNHDA and CDR2 is SQIVND (reference sequence). The V and J ends lost 3 bases and 9 bases respectively, with 11 bases between them. The CDR3 DNA follows: TGTGCCAGTAGTATGGCAGGGACGAGCTACACCTTC. Translation: CASSMAGTSYTF. The variable domain in full, completed from reference TRBV19 and TRBJ1-2, reads DGGITQSPKYLFRKEGQNVTLSCEQNLNHDAMYWYRQDPGQGLRLIYYSQIVNDFQKGDIAEGYSVSREKKESFPLTVTSAQKNPTAFYLCASSMAGTSYTFGSGTRLTVV.

This chain links TRBV2 with TRBJ2-1; a weak D match, TRBD1 (7 bases). CDR1 SNHLY and CDR2 FYNNEI come from the germline V gene. The CDR3 length is 16 residues. The V end lost 8 bases, the J end lost 3 bases, and 20 bases lay between the germline ends. Here the CDR3 reads CASPWTGRGDYNEQFF. For the CDR3, the DNA is TGTGCCAGCCCTTGGACAGGTCGCGGGGACTACAATGAGCAGTTCTTC.

This sequence joins TRBV28 and TRBJ2-7, with 9 bases fitting TRBD1. Trimming took 2 bases from V and 5 from J; bases not matched to a gene: 10. The CDR3 is 16 amino acids. The germline CDR1 and CDR2 sequences are MDHEN and SYDVKM. The CDR3 is CASSLRAGTGYHEQYF. CDR3 sequence (DNA): TGTGCCAGCAGTTTAAGGGCCGGGACAGGGTACCACGAGCAGTACTTC.

This clone was seen once. The genes are TRBV19 and TRBJ2-3; 9 bases line up with TRBD1. CDR3 length equals 16 residues. Germline trimming cut 2 bases from V and 0 bases from J; bases unmatched to any gene: 3. Per the germline V gene, CDR1 is LNHDA and CDR2 is SQIVND (reference sequence). The chain's CDR3 is CASSIFGTGSTDTQYF. CDR3 nucleotides: TGTGCCAGTAGTATATTCGGGACAGGGAGCACAGATACGCAGTATTTT.

V is TRBV6-5 and J is TRBJ2-7, with D unresolved. CDR1 and CDR2 (germline): MNHEY, SVGAGI. V gave up 1 base and J gave up 0 bases, with 13 bases separating them. This CDR3 region has 16 residues. CDR3: CASSYWNKADSYEQYF. The CDR3 nucleotides read TGTGCCAGCAGTTACTGGAACAAGGCGGACTCCTACGAGCAGTACTTC.

V and J are TRBV29-1 and TRBJ2-7, with D perhaps assigned TRBD1 or TRBD2 (6 bases each). Germline assignment: CDR1 SQVTM and CDR2 ANQGSEA. The CDR3 covers 13 residues. V gave up 4 bases and J gave up 0 bases, with 10 bases separating them. The CDR3 bases are TGCAGCGTTGGAGGGGGAGGCTCCTACGAGCAGTACTTC. Translating gives CSVGGGGSYEQYF.

The chain has TRBV11-2 and TRBJ1-2; TRBD1 aligns across 8 bases. The CDR3 is 19 residues long. V shed 7 bases, J shed 1 base, and the junction held 20 bases outside the gene matches. Per germline, CDR1 SGHAT and CDR2 FQNNGV. The DNA of the CDR3 is TGTGCCAGCACCTGGACAGGGACAATAGGGCTGCGGATTAACTATGGCTACACCTTC. Translating gives CASTWTGTIGLRINYGYTF.

A word on this clone: In the same sample, other DNA sequences code for this CDR3. V usage is TRBV9 and J usage is TRBJ2-5; D unclear. The germline gives CDR1 SGDLS, CDR2 YYNGEE. Between the trimmed V and J ends, which lost 3 bases and 4 bases, there was a span of 1 base. The length of the CDR3 is 10 residues. The DNA for the CDR3 is TGTGCCAGCAGCGGAGAGACCCAGTACTTC. Amino acids: CASSGETQYF.

This clone showed up just a few times. The V and J genes are TRBV19 and TRBJ2-7; the D gene is possibly TRBD2 (5 bases). Germline V lookup: CDR1 LNHDA, CDR2 SQIVND (reference sequence). The V end lost 5 bases, the J end lost 3 bases, and 11 bases lay between the germline ends. The CDR3 extends over 13 amino acids. The DNA of the CDR3 is TGTGCCAGTAGTCCAACGGGAAACTACGAGCAGTACTTC. Protein: CASSPTGNYEQYF.

The chain links TRBV9 to TRBJ2-6; D may be TRBD1 or TRBD2 (5 bases each). V was trimmed by 0 bases and J by 0 bases, leaving 16 bases between them. The CDR3 is 19 residues long. Germline V gene sequence: CDR1 SGDLS, CDR2 YYNGEE. DNA of the CDR3: TGTGCCAGCAGCGTAGAGGGGAGCGGACGGGTCTCTGGGGCCAACGTCCTGACTTTC. It codes for CASSVEGSGRVSGANVLTF.

The gene calls are TRBV7-6 and TRBJ2-6; no clear D gene. Germline CDR1 reads SGHVS; CDR2 reads FNYEAQ. The CDR3 has 16 residues. The V end was cut by 1 base, the J end by 2 bases, with 9 bases between. The CDR3, as DNA: TGTGCCAGCAGCTTAGAACGCCAAACTGGGGCCAACGTCCTGACTTTC. It is translated as CASSLERQTGANVLTF.

The rearrangement joins TRBV10-3 to TRBJ1-2, with D perhaps matching TRBD1 (5 bases). The V gene lost 0 bases and the J gene lost 4 bases, with 12 bases spanning the gap. This CDR3 spans 15 amino acids. The germline V gene encodes CDR1 ENHRY and CDR2 SYGVKD. The CDR3 coding sequence is TGTGCCATCAGTGAGTCGGGGGGGTACGGCTATGGCTACACCTTC. This sequence encodes CAISESGGYGYGYTF.

This chain connects TRBV9 to TRBJ2-1, with 9 bases lining up with TRBD2. Germline CDR1 SGDLS, CDR2 YYNGEE. With V trimmed by 2 bases and J by 8 bases, 11 bases remained unmatched. The CDR3 is 16 amino acids. The CDR3 sequence is CASSVSGGRAGDEQFF. The CDR3 coding sequence is TGTGCCAGCAGCGTGTCGGGCGGGAGGGCCGGGGATGAGCAGTTCTTC.

The chain joins TRBV11-2 to TRBJ2-5; TRBD1 matches at 11 bases. This CDR3 has 17 amino acids. Germline loops: CDR1 SGHAT, CDR2 FQNNGV. Trimming at V came to 4 bases and at J to 5 bases, leaving 12 bases not matched to a gene. For the CDR3, the DNA is TGTGCCAGCAGCTGGACAGGGGGCACCCGTGTGGGTGAGACCCAGTACTTC. Encoded protein: CASSWTGGTRVGETQYF. The full variable domain, completed using reference TRBV11-2 and TRBJ2-5, is EAGVAQSPRYKIIEKRQSVAFWCNPISGHATLYWYQQILGQGPKLLIQFQNNGVVDDSQLPKDRFSAERLKGVDSTLKIQPAKLEDSAVYLCASSWTGGTRVGETQYFGPGTRLLVL.

V is TRBV4-1 and J is TRBJ2-7, with D possibly being TRBD1 (5 bases). The germline V gene encodes CDR1 MGHRA and CDR2 YSYEKL. V lost 3 bases, J lost 2 bases, and 20 bases lay in between. The CDR3 runs 17 residues. This CDR3 reads CASSQLYFSTATYEQYF. In DNA form, the CDR3 reads TGCGCCAGCAGCCAGCTATATTTTTCGACAGCAACCTACGAGCAGTACTTC.

The chain combines TRBV4-1 with TRBJ2-1; 8 bases are shared with TRBD1. CDR1 MGHRA and CDR2 YSYEKL come from the germline V gene. Germline trimming cut 6 bases from V and 1 base from J; bases unmatched to any gene: 5. The CDR3 is 15 amino acids. The CDR3 nucleotides read TGCGCCAGCAGGCAGGGGGCATTGTCCTACAATGAGCAGTTCTTC. It translates to CASRQGALSYNEQFF.

The chain joins TRBV15 to TRBJ1-4; TRBD1 might be the D (5 bases). The CDR3 has 17 amino acids. V lost 2 bases to trimming and J lost 8 bases, with 21 bases between them. The germline CDR1 and CDR2 sequences are LNHNV and YYDKDF (reference sequence). CDR3 DNA: TGTGCCACCAGCAGACCAACCGGGACGGAATTTGGGGAAAAACTGTTTTTT. Residues: CATSRPTGTEFGEKLFF.

This chain uses TRBV5-6 with TRBJ2-7; 10 nucleotides agree with TRBD2. V lost 1 base and J lost 4; bases outside the gene matches: 2. CDR3 length: 14 residues. Germline V lookup: CDR1 SGHDT, CDR2 YYEEEE. The CDR3 coding sequence is TGTGCCAGCAGCTTGACTAGCGGGATGTACGAGCAGTACTTC. Translation gives CASSLTSGMYEQYF.

This clone appeared a single time. V is TRBV4-1 and J is TRBJ2-3; 7 bases align to TRBD2. Germline V gene data show CDR1 as MGHRA and CDR2 as YSYEKL. The CDR3 is 13 amino acids. Losses at the gene ends were 2 bases for V and 11 bases for J; bases not matched to a gene: 7. The CDR3 region has the DNA TGCGCCAGCAGCCAACGTGCGGCTAGCGGGCAGTATTTT. Protein: CASSQRAASGQYF.

This sequence joins TRBV4-1 and TRBJ2-5, with 12 bases lining up with TRBD2. The ends lost 0 bases at V and 5 bases at J; junction bases unmatched: 7. CDR3 length equals 17 residues. CDR1 MGHRA and CDR2 YSYEKL come from the germline V gene. The CDR3, as DNA: TGCGCCAGCAGCCAAGATGCTCTAGCGGGGGGGCGGGAGACCCAGTACTTC. Translated: CASSQDALAGGRETQYF.

This rearrangement joins TRBV15 to TRBJ1-5; D unclear. The CDR3 consists of 15 residues. V lost 0 bases to trimming and J lost 0 bases, with 6 bases between them. Germline V lookup: CDR1 LNHNV, CDR2 YYDKDF (reference sequence). Here the CDR3 DNA reads TGTGCCACCAGCAGAGATAGGTTTAGCAATCAGCCCCAGCATTTT. This encodes CATSRDRFSNQPQHF.

The chain carries TRBV19 and TRBJ1-2; D not certain. Between the trimmed V and J ends, which lost 4 bases and 4 bases, there was a span of 13 bases. Germline CDR1 reads LNHDA; CDR2 reads SQIVND (reference sequence). This CDR3 is built from 14 residues. The CDR3 region has the DNA TGTGCCAGTAGTAAGGACGCCCCCCTCTATGGCTACACCTTC. Translated, it gives CASSKDAPLYGYTF.

The genes are TRBV5-6 and TRBJ2-7, with 9 bases identical to TRBD1. V shed 7 bases and J 1 base; nucleotides not matched to a gene: 9. The CDR3 contains 15 residues. The germline V gene has CDR1 SGHDT and CDR2 YYEEEE. The CDR3 nucleotides read TGTGCCAGCGCGTATCCCGGGACAGGGTCCTACGAGCAGTACTTC. Translating gives CASAYPGTGSYEQYF.

The chain has TRBV29-1 and TRBJ1-4; TRBD1 matches at 7 bases. CDR3 length: 14 residues. V was clipped by 7 bases and J by 3 bases; unmatched bases: 8. From germline, CDR1 is SQVTM and CDR2 ANQGSEA. The CDR3 sequence is CSARGLGANEKLFF. CDR3 coding DNA: TGCAGCGCTAGGGGGCTCGGGGCTAATGAAAAACTGTTTTTT.

The J gene is TRBJ1-5, the V gene TRBV6-6; 7 positions match TRBD1. The V and J ends lost 8 bases and 7 bases, in that order; junction bases with no gene match: 14. CDR1 and CDR2 from the germline V gene are MNHNY and SVGAGI (reference sequence). CDR3 length equals 15 residues. CDR3 region: CASSGTASYGQPQHF. CDR3 DNA: TGTGCCAGCTCCGGGACAGCCTCCTATGGGCAGCCCCAGCATTTT.